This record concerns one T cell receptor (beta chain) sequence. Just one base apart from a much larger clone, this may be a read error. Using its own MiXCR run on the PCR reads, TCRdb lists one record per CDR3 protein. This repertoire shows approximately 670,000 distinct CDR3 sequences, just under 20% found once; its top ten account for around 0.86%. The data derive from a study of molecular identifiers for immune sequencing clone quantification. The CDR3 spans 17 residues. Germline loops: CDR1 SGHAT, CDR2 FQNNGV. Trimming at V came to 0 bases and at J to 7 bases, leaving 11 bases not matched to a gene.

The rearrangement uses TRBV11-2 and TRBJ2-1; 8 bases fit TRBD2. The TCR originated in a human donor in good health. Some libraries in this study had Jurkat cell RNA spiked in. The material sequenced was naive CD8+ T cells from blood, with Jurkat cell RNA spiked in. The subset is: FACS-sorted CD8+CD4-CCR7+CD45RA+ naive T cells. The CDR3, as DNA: TGTGCCAGCAGCTTAGACAGTAGCGGGGCGACTGGTAATGAGCAGTTCTTC. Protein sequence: CASSLDSSGATGNEQFF. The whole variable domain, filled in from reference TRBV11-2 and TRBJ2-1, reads EAGVAQSPRYKIIEKRQSVAFWCNPISGHATLYWYQQILGQGPKLLIQFQNNGVVDDSQLPKDRFSAERLKGVDSTLKIQPAKLEDSAVYLCASSLDSSGATGNEQFFGPGTRLTVL.